This TCR beta chain was obtained from a study of vaccination effects on CD4 cells after COVID-19. Findings and limits, study-wide: Marked contraction was observed in infection-induced and vaccine-induced clones late after vaccination.

For this clone: The antigen is undetermined.

With roughly 10 days of culture completed, CD4+ T cells were isolated. IL-2 medium supplanted half the medium on days 3 and 7. This table comes from immunoSEQ multiplex PCR, and its TCRdb copy is limited to in-frame clones, with some not included. The sample yields tens of thousands of clones, 60% to 80% seen once. The CDR3 runs 16 residues. Germline V gene data show CDR1 as SGHTA and CDR2 as FQGNSA. V was trimmed by 1 base and J by 2 bases, leaving 13 bases between them. The sequence derives from a human donor who received a COVID-19 vaccine. The V gene is TRBV7-2, the J gene TRBJ2-3; possible D gene TRBD2, 6 bases. Sequencing used CD4+ T cells from PBMCs cultured without peptide, obtained before COVID-19 vaccination. CDR3 nucleotides: TGTGCCAGCAGCTTAGTGGGCGGGGCCTCCACAGATACGCAGTATTTT. Translating gives CASSLVGGASTDTQYF.